Following are 28 T cell receptor beta chains from one sample sequenced in a study of blood T cell repertoires in COVID-19. Clones were read by immunoSEQ multiplex PCR, and TCRdb kept only the in-frame ones, dropping some. The data contain tens of thousands of clones, 80% to 85% of them singletons. Sequenced sample: peripheral blood. The receptor set was obtained from a woman aged 55-75 years with acute or convalescent COVID-19.

The chain couples TRBV6-5 to TRBJ1-6, with 7 bases aligning to TRBD1. This CDR3 is built from 16 residues. Looked up from germline, CDR1 is MNHEY and CDR2 is SVGAGI. Trimming at V came to 4 bases and at J to 8 bases, leaving 11 bases not matched to a gene. The chain's CDR3 is CASSSPGGLRDSPLHF. In DNA form, the CDR3 reads TGTGCCAGCAGTTCCCCAGGGGGGCTAAGGGATTCACCCCTCCACTTT.

This clone came up once. V usage is TRBV18 and J usage is TRBJ1-4; no clear D gene. CDR1 is KGHSH and CDR2 is LQKENI in the germline V gene. V was cut by 6 bases and J by 7 bases, with 18 bases left in between. This CDR3 contains 15 residues. DNA for the CDR3: TGTGCCAGCTCCCAACCGAACCTCCTTAGTGAAAAACTGTTTTTT. Translating gives CASSQPNLLSEKLFF.

V is TRBV20-1 and J is TRBJ2-3; no clear D. Trimming stripped 8 bases from V and 7 bases from J, with 13 bases between. CDR3 length: 11 amino acids. Germline V gene lookup returns CDR1 DFQATT and CDR2 SNEGSKA (reference sequence). The CDR3 sequence is CSPVSGYTQYF. CDR3 in DNA: TGCAGTCCCGTAAGTGGCTATACGCAGTATTTT.

The chain couples TRBV6-5 to TRBJ1-1; D is unresolved. The CDR3 extends over 14 amino acids. Germline V lookup: CDR1 MNHEY, CDR2 SVGAGI. V dropped 2 bases and J dropped 4 bases, with 11 bases sitting between them. The CDR3, as DNA: TGTGCCAGCAGTTACGCAGATGGGCGCACTGAAGCTTTCTTT. This translates into CASSYADGRTEAFF.

This chain joins TRBV4-1 and TRBJ2-1, with D possibly TRBD2 on 6 matching bases. V dropped 1 base and J dropped 7 bases, with 20 bases sitting between them. Looked up from germline, CDR1 is MGHRA and CDR2 is YSYEKL. The length of the CDR3 is 17 residues. This CDR3 reads CASSQVSLGRKRNEQFF. In DNA form, the CDR3 reads TGCGCCAGCAGCCAAGTCTCGTTAGGGAGGAAAAGGAATGAGCAGTTCTTC.

The rearrangement links TRBV18 to TRBJ2-7, with 12 bases fitting TRBD1. The CDR3 is made up of 15 amino acids. The V and J ends lost 1 base and 5 bases, in that order; junction bases with no gene match: 3. Per the germline V gene, CDR1 is KGHSH and CDR2 is LQKENI. CDR3 loop: CASSPLGTGGDEQYF. The DNA for the CDR3 is TGTGCCAGCTCACCACTCGGGACAGGGGGCGACGAGCAGTACTTC.

The gene calls are TRBV29-1 and TRBJ2-3; possible D gene TRBD2, 6 bases. The CDR3 contains 14 residues. V was shortened by 7 bases and J by 2 bases, with 16 bases between the two germline ends. CDR1 and CDR2 (germline): SQVTM, ANQGSEA. The CDR3 sequence: CSAGGTLYTDTQYF. CDR3 nucleotide sequence: TGCAGCGCTGGGGGGACTTTGTACACAGATACGCAGTATTTT.

The chain joins TRBV5-5 to TRBJ1-2; 8 positions match TRBD1. V dropped 1 base and J dropped 0; count of bases not matched to a gene: 2. The CDR3 is 15 amino acids. Looked up from germline, CDR1 is SGHKS and CDR2 is YYEKEE (reference sequence). The CDR3 DNA follows: TGTGCCAGCAGCTTGTGGACAGGGACTAACTATGGCTACACCTTC. Translating it yields CASSLWTGTNYGYTF.

The CDR3: CASSRRGNQPQHF. As DNA, the CDR3 is TGTGCCAGCAGTCGGAGGGGCAATCAGCCCCAGCATTTT. V gene TRBV6-4 combines with J gene TRBJ1-5; no firm D call. The CDR3 runs 13 residues. Germline CDR1 and CDR2: MRHNA and SNTAGT. V lost 5 bases and J lost 2, with 7 bases in between.

The V gene is TRBV15, the J gene TRBJ1-5, with D tentatively TRBD1 (5 bases). The length of the CDR3 is 19 residues. In germline, CDR1 is LNHNV, CDR2 YYDKDF (reference sequence). V lost 0 bases and J 4 bases, leaving 22 bases between the germline ends. The CDR3 nucleotides read TGTGCCACCAGCAGAGAAAAGGGTGGGGTGGGGCATTGGAATCAGCCCCAGCATTTT. This gives the protein CATSREKGGVGHWNQPQHF.

The chain links TRBV6-1 to TRBJ1-4, with TRBD1 matching over 7 bases. The CDR3 has 16 amino acids. V shed 2 bases, J shed 5 bases, and the junction held 8 bases outside the gene matches. Germline V gene sequence: CDR1 MNHNS, CDR2 SASEGT. CDR3 amino acids: CASSERPGTVNEKLFF. The CDR3 DNA reads TGTGCCAGCAGTGAACGGCCTGGGACAGTCAATGAAAAACTGTTTTTT.

This clone has a single count. The CDR3 DNA reads TGTGCCACCTTCCTCAGGGGGCGTGAAGCTTTCTTT. Protein sequence: CATFLRGREAFF. This chain joins TRBV6-5 and TRBJ1-1, with 8 bases lining up with TRBD1. V was clipped by 10 bases and J by 7 bases; unmatched bases: 8. Germline CDR1 and CDR2: MNHEY and SVGAGI. The CDR3 spans 12 residues.

V usage is TRBV18 and J usage is TRBJ2-1, with 9 bases that match TRBD2. Germline CDR1 KGHSH, CDR2 LQKENI. The CDR3 consists of 15 residues. V dropped 2 bases and J dropped 6; count of bases not matched to a gene: 5. Here the CDR3 DNA reads TGTGCCAGCTCACCAATGACTAGCGGAGGCAATGAGCAGTTCTTC. As protein: CASSPMTSGGNEQFF.

The CDR3 nucleotides read TGTGCCAGCAGCCCCCAGGGGGCCCCTGACTACAATGAGCAGTTCTTC. Protein sequence: CASSPQGAPDYNEQFF. The V call is TRBV7-6, the J call TRBJ2-1, with 8 bases lining up with TRBD1. With 5 bases clipped from V and 3 bases from J, the junction kept 9 bases outside the gene matches. This CDR3 is built from 16 residues. Germline assignment: CDR1 SGHVS and CDR2 FNYEAQ.

J is TRBJ2-7 and V is TRBV5-1; D is unresolved. The germline CDR1 and CDR2 sequences are SGHRS and YFSETQ. The V and J ends lost 7 bases and 2 bases respectively, with 13 bases between them. The CDR3 consists of 13 residues. The CDR3 bases are TGCGCCAGCGGTCACGGTTTTACCTACGAGCAGTACTTC. Protein: CASGHGFTYEQYF.

The chain couples TRBV3-1 (or the pseudogene TRBV3-2) to TRBJ2-7; D is possibly TRBD1 (6 bases). The V end was cut by 1 base, the J end by 12 bases, with 13 bases between. This CDR3 is built from 12 residues. The germline CDR1 and CDR2 sequences are LGHDT and YNNKEL (reference sequence). CDR3 nucleotide sequence: TGTGCCAGCAGCCAAGCTGGGACAAATCCGTACTTC. Its protein is CASSQAGTNPYF.

V usage is TRBV19 and J usage is TRBJ1-1; 10 nucleotides line up with TRBD1. Germline V lookup: CDR1 LNHDA, CDR2 SQIVND (reference sequence). The CDR3 spans 14 residues. Trimming cost V 6 bases and J 6 bases; bases outside gene matches: 7. CDR3 sequence: CASSMQGTGAEAFF. In DNA, the CDR3 is TGTGCCAGTAGCATGCAAGGGACAGGGGCTGAAGCTTTCTTT.

The rearrangement uses TRBV6-5 and TRBJ1-2, with D possibly TRBD1 on 6 matching bases. Deletions cut 2 bases from V and 2 bases from J, with 12 bases between. CDR1 and CDR2 (germline): MNHEY, SVGAGI. The CDR3 loop spans 15 amino acids. In DNA, the CDR3 is TGTGCCAGCAGTTACGAGGGGGGGAAGAACTATGGCTACACCTTC. Residues: CASSYEGGKNYGYTF.

This rearrangement joins TRBV5-1 to TRBJ2-7; 12 nucleotides align to TRBD2. The CDR3 totals 16 residues. The ends lost 3 bases at V and 7 bases at J; junction bases unmatched: 11. CDR1 is SGHRS and CDR2 is YFSETQ in the germline V gene. As DNA, the CDR3 is TGCGCCAGCAGCTGGCAAGCTAGCGGGGGGGCGGATGAGCAGTACTTC. Translation: CASSWQASGGADEQYF.

The chain joins TRBV6-5 to TRBJ1-1; a possible D gene is TRBD1 (5 bases). The CDR3 is 15 residues long. The germline V gene has CDR1 MNHEY and CDR2 SVGAGI. V was pared by 5 bases and J by 0 bases, with 13 bases between. CDR3 in amino acids: CASSPRVTMNTEAFF. DNA for the CDR3: TGTGCCAGCAGTCCCAGGGTAACAATGAACACTGAAGCTTTCTTT.

This chain uses TRBV6-5 with TRBJ2-2, with D possibly being TRBD1 (6 bases). Trimming removed 6 bases from V and 1 base from J, with 6 bases in between. This CDR3 spans 13 amino acids. Germline lookup yields CDR1 MNHEY and CDR2 SVGAGI. The CDR3 region is CASRTGNTGELFF. As DNA, the CDR3 is TGTGCCAGCAGGACAGGGAACACCGGGGAGCTGTTTTTT.

The chain carries TRBV4-2 and TRBJ1-4; 10 nucleotides line up with TRBD1. CDR3 length equals 15 residues. Germline CDR1 LGHNA, CDR2 YNFKEQ. After removal of 3 bases from V and 6 bases from J, the junction contained 4 bases not matched to a gene. The CDR3 reads CASSQDRGVYEKLFF. CDR3 DNA: TGTGCCAGCAGCCAGGACAGGGGGGTTTATGAAAAACTGTTTTTT.

The chain combines TRBV6-2 or TRBV6-3 with TRBJ1-5; D is unresolved. CDR1 and CDR2 from the germline V gene are MNHEY and SVGEGT. V lost 5 bases and J lost 0, with 8 bases in between. The CDR3 sequence is 14 residues long. CDR3 in DNA: TGTGCCAGCAGTGAGGATTATAGCAATCAGCCCCAGCATTTT. Translating it yields CASSEDYSNQPQHF.

The CDR3 coding sequence is TGTGCCAGCAGCCCCGAGGGAGCGGGGGGGCTAGAGACCCAGTACTTC. Its protein is CASSPEGAGGLETQYF. The V call is TRBV4-2, the J call TRBJ2-5, with TRBD2 matching 10 bases. With 4 bases clipped from V and 4 bases from J, the junction kept 9 bases outside the gene matches. The CDR3 is 16 residues long. The germline V gene encodes CDR1 LGHNA and CDR2 YNFKEQ.

The chain employs TRBV7-2 and TRBJ1-2, with unresolved D. The CDR3 has 14 residues. V lost 5 bases to trimming and J lost 4 bases, with 14 bases between them. Germline-derived CDR1 and CDR2 are SGHTA and FQGNSA. CDR3 DNA: TGTGCCAGCAGCCCCCGGGAGCCATCCTATGGCTACACCTTC. It is translated as CASSPREPSYGYTF.

J is TRBJ2-2 and V is TRBV7-8, with 8 nucleotides matching TRBD1. V shed 2 bases and J 4 bases; nucleotides not matched to a gene: 6. CDR3 length: 16 amino acids. The germline gives CDR1 SGHVS, CDR2 FQNEAQ. CDR3 loop: CASSLRTGFTTGELFF. As DNA, the CDR3 is TGTGCCAGCAGCTTAAGGACAGGGTTTACCACCGGGGAGCTGTTTTTT.

The chain uses TRBV24-1 and TRBJ2-1; maybe TRBD1 (5 bases). This CDR3 contains 17 residues. Trimming removed 2 bases at V and 0 bases at J, with 13 bases between. Germline V lookup: CDR1 KGHDR, CDR2 SFDVKD. The CDR3 sequence: CATSDSDTPSSYNEQFF. CDR3 nucleotides: TGTGCCACCAGTGATTCGGACACTCCGAGCTCCTACAATGAGCAGTTCTTC.

This clone has more than one count but fewer than ten. The gene calls are TRBV19 and TRBJ2-7; 8 bases map to TRBD2. Per germline, CDR1 LNHDA and CDR2 SQIVND (reference sequence). The CDR3 contains 15 residues. Trimming removed 3 bases from V and 7 bases from J; junction bases left unmatched: 11. CDR3 in amino acids: CASSITVAGSQEQYF. The CDR3 nucleotides are TGTGCCAGTAGTATCACGGTAGCGGGGTCCCAGGAGCAGTACTTC.